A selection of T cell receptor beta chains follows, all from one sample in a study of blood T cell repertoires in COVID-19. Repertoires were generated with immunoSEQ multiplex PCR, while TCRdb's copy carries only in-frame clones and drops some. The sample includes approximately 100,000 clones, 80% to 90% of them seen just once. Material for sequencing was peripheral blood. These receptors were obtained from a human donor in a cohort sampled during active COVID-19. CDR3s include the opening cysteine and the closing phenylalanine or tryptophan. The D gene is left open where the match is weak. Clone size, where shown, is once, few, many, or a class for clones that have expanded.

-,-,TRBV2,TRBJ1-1,TGTGCCAGCAGTGAACGCGGAGGGAACACTGAAGCTTTCTTT,CASSERGGNTEAFF
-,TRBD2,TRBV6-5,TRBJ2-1,TGTGCCAGCAGTTCTCCTGGGACTAGTATTTACAATGAGCAGTTCTTC,CASSSPGTSIYNEQFF
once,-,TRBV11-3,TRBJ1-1,TGTGCCAGCCGGTGGGGGGGGACTGAAGCTTTCTTT,CASRWGGTEAFF
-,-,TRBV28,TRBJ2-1,TGTGCCAGCCTGGGGCGCGGGAAGTCCTACAATGAGCAGTTCTTC,CASLGRGKSYNEQFF
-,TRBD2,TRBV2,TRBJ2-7,TGTGCCAGCAGTTCCGAGCGGGAGTCCGAGCAGTACTTC,CASSSERESEQYF
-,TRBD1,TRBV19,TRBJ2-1,TGTGCCAGTAGTAACGGGGACAGCATGAACAATGAGCAGTTCTTC,CASSNGDSMNNEQFF
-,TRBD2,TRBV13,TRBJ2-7,TGTGCCAGCAGCTTAGGACGGACTAGCTATGACTTAACCTACGAGCAGTACTTC,CASSLGRTSYDLTYEQYF
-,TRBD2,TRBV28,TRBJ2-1,TGTGCCAGCAGCCAAATTACTAGCGGGAGTGGGAATGAGCAGTTCTTC,CASSQITSGSGNEQFF
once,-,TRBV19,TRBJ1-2,TGTGCCAGCAGTGAACTATATTGGGGCTACACCTTC,CASSELYWGYTF
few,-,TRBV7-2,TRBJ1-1,TGTGCCAGCAGGCAGAACGGGAGGGGCACTGAAGCTTTCTTT,CASRQNGRGTEAFF
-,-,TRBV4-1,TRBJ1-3,TGCGCCAGCAGCCAAGATGACAGTCGAAACACCATATATTTT,CASSQDDSRNTIYF
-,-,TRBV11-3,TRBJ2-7,TGTGCCAGCAGAGACTCAAAGAGCTCCTACGAGCAGTACTTC,CASRDSKSSYEQYF
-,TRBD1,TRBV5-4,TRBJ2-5,TGTGCCAGCAGCCCGGGACAGCAAGAGACCCAGTACTTC,CASSPGQQETQYF
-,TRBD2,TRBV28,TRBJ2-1,TGTGCCAGCAGCTCCTTACCCGGGACTAGCGGGGACATCTCCTACAATGAGCAGTTCTTC,CASSSLPGTSGDISYNEQFF
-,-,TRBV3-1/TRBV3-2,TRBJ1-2,TGTGCCAGCAGCCAAACTAAAGGGGGAAGTAGGGGAGGCTACACCTTC,CASSQTKGGSRGGYTF
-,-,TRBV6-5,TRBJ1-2,TGTGCCAGCATCCCATACAGGACCACTAACTATGGCTACACCTTC,CASIPYRTTNYGYTF
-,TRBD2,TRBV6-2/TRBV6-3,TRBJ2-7,TGTGCCAGCAGTAGGGCGACTAGCGGGGACCCCTACGAGCAGTACTTC,CASSRATSGDPYEQYF
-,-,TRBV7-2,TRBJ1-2,TGTGCCAGCAGCTCCCAACATTATGGCTACACCTTC,CASSSQHYGYTF
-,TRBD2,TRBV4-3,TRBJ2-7,TGCGCCAGCAGCCAACAGCCGAGCGGGGTGTCCTACGAGCAGTACTTC,CASSQQPSGVSYEQYF
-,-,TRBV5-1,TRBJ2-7,TGCGCCAGCAGACTAGACTCCTACGAGCAGTACTTC,CASRLDSYEQYF
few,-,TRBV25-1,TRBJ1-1,TGTGCCAGCAGCAAACAGGGCTACACTGAAGCTTTCTTT,CASSKQGYTEAFF
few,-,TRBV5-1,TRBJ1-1,TGCGCCAGCAGCTTGGCCGGACACTTGAACACTGAAGCTTTCTTT,CASSLAGHLNTEAFF
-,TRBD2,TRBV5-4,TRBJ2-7,TGTGCCAGCAGCCCGGTCCGCGGGGGGGCCTACGAGCAGTACTTC,CASSPVRGGAYEQYF
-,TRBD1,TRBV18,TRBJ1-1,TGTGCCAGCTCACAAACCCCGACAGGGGTGAACACTGAAGCTTTCTTT,CASSQTPTGVNTEAFF
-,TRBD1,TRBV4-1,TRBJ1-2,TGCGCCAGCAGCCAAGACCAACAGGGGGGTCTCTATGGCTACACCTTC,CASSQDQQGGLYGYTF
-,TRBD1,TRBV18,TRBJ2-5,TGTGCCAGCTCACCGGGACAGCGAAAAACGGAGACCCAGTACTTC,CASSPGQRKTETQYF
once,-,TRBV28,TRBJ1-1,TGTGCCAGCAGGTCCCGAGGGCGCGGAGGGACTTTCTTT,CASRSRGRGGTFF
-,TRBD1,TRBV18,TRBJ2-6,TGTGCCAGCTCACCAGGAAAGGTTCAGGACAGGGTTCTAAGTGGGGCCAACGTCCTGACTTTC,CASSPGKVQDRVLSGANVLTF
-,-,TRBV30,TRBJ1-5,TGTGCCTGGAAGGGGCAGAATAGCAATCAGCCCCAGCATTTT,CAWKGQNSNQPQHF
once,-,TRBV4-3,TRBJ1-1,TGCGCCAGCAGCCTCGAGAGGTACACTGAAGCTTTCTTT,CASSLERYTEAFF
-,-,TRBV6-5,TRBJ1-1,TGTGCCAGCAGTTACTCCACAGGGAACACTGAAGCTTTCTTT,CASSYSTGNTEAFF
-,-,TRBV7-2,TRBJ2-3,TGTGCCAGCAGCTTATACGGTCTGTACCCCGGCACAGATACGCAGTATTTT,CASSLYGLYPGTDTQYF
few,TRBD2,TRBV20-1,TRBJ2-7,TGCAGTGCGAGACTAGCGAACGAGCAGTACTTC,CSARLANEQYF
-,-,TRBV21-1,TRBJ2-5,TGTGCCAGCAGCAAACTAGCGGGAGTAACCGAGACCCAGTACTTC,CASSKLAGVTETQYF
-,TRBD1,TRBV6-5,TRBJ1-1,TGTGCCAGCAGCGGGACAGGCCTCACTGAAGCTTTCTTT,CASSGTGLTEAFF
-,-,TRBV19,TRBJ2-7,TGTGCCAGTAGTAGGCAGGATGGGTCCTACGAGCAGTACTTC,CASSRQDGSYEQYF
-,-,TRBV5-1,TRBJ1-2,TGCGCCAGCAGCCTCTCCGACGGGAACTATGGCTACACCTTC,CASSLSDGNYGYTF
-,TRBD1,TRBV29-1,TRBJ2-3,TGCAGCGTTGATTTTAGAGACAGGGGGCAGGTAGATACGCAGTATTTT,CSVDFRDRGQVDTQYF
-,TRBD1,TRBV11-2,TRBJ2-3,TGTGCCAGCAGCCTTCCGGGACAGAGCACAGATACGCAGTATTTT,CASSLPGQSTDTQYF
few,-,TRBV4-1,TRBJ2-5,TGCGCCAGCAGCCCAGGAGGCGCGAGGAAAACGGAGACCCAGTACTTC,CASSPGGARKTETQYF
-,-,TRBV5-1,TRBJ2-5,TGCGCCAGCAGCTTGGCCAGGGGACAATGGGAGACCCAGTACTTC,CASSLARGQWETQYF
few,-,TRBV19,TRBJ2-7,TGTGCCAGTAGTCCCGGGAAATCCTACGAGCAGTACTTC,CASSPGKSYEQYF
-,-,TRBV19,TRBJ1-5,TGTGCCAGTGGGAGAGGGTCGGATAGCAATCAGCCCCAGCATTTT,CASGRGSDSNQPQHF
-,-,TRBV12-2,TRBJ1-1,TGTGCAAGTCGCGACCGACACCACACTGAAGCTTTCTTT,CASRDRHHTEAFF
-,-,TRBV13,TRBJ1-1,TGTGCCAGCAGCTTACCACATCCCGCTTTCTTT,CASSLPHPAFF
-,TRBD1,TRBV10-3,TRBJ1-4,TGTGCCGCCAGTCCCGGGACAGGGGCAACTAATGAAAAACTGTTTTTT,CAASPGTGATNEKLFF
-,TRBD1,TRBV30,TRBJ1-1,TGTGCCTGGAGTGTACGCGGGACAGGGAAGAACACTGAAGCTTTCTTT,CAWSVRGTGKNTEAFF
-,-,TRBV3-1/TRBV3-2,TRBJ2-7,TGTGCCAGCAGCCAAGATGCGGGTGCCTACGAGCAGTACTTC,CASSQDAGAYEQYF
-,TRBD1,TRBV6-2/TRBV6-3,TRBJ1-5,TGTGCCAGCAGTCAGAGACAGGGGGCGTATAATGGGCCCCAGCATTTT,CASSQRQGAYNGPQHF
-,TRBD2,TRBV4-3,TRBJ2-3,TGCGCCAGCAGCCGAGGGACTAGCGGGGGGGCCCAAGATACGCAGTATTTT,CASSRGTSGGAQDTQYF
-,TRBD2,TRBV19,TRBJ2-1,TGTGCCAGTGGCCCGGGACTAGCGGGGGGTGGTGAGCAGTTCTTC,CASGPGLAGGGEQFF
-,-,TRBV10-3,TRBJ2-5,TGTGCCATCAGTACTCAGGGGAAAGAGACCCAGTACTTC,CAISTQGKETQYF
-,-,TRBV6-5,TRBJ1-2,TGTGCCAGCAGTTACTCGTGGGGGGAAGGCTACACCTTC,CASSYSWGEGYTF
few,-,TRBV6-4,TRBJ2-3,TGTGCCAGCAGTGACTCTGGCAGGGCCACAGATACGCAGTATTTT,CASSDSGRATDTQYF
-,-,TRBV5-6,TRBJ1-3,TGTGCCAGCAGCTTATTGGGACAAAGCTCTGGAAACACCATATATTTT,CASSLLGQSSGNTIYF
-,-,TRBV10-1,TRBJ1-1,TGCGCCAGCAGGCCTCGGGAAGCTTTCTTT,CASRPREAFF
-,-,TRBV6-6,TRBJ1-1,TGTGCCACCCAGGGGTTTGAAGCTTTCTTT,CATQGFEAFF
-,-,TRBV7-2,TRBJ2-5,TGTGCCAGCAGCCGTTCAGGGGCCTACCAAGAGACCCAGTACTTC,CASSRSGAYQETQYF
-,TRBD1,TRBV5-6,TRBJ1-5,TGTGCCAGCAGCCGGACAGGGATTGAACGGCCCCAGCATTTT,CASSRTGIERPQHF
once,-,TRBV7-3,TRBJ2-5,TGTGCCAGCAGCTTAAGTGGCGGGGGCAGGGAGACCCAGTACTTC,CASSLSGGGRETQYF